This TCR beta chain was captured by sequencing in a study of response to subunit inactivated influenza vaccine. V lost 0 bases to trimming and J lost 3 bases, with 14 bases between them. The CDR3 runs 16 residues. Germline V CDR1 and CDR2: MRHNA, SNTAGT. TCRdb analysed the RT-PCR reads with MiXCR anew, one entry per CDR3 protein. The table records over 650,000 distinct CDR3 sequences, roughly 20% of them present only once. The TCR originated in a man aged 45-65 years who received an inactivated influenza vaccine. Sequencing used PBMCs from blood, obtained less than 6 days after vaccination. The chain uses TRBV6-4 and TRBJ2-5; TRBD1 is a possible D gene (6 bases). CDR3 nucleotides: TGTGCCAGCAGTGACTCGAAGGGACAAGGAGAAGAGACCCAGTACTTC. Its translation is CASSDSKGQGEETQYF.